This is a list of T cell receptor beta chains from one sample in a study of T-cell memory formation after mild COVID-19. One entry per CDR3 protein, called by TCRdb with MiXCR from the 5' RACE reads. The repertoire holds around 340,000 distinct CDR3 sequences, with roughly an eighth as singletons. The material sequenced was PBMCs or a T cell subset sorted from them (not recorded which). Source of these receptors: a man between 18 and 35 years old who had mild COVID-19 (a few samples of this study predate the infection). Cell type and time point are not known. The CDR3 runs from the conserved cysteine through the conserved F or W. Fields, in order: clone size, D gene, V gene, J gene, CDR3 protein, CDR3 DNA. D genes are given only for firm matches. Size is stated for part of the rows, as once, few or many counts, or as a class when the clone is expanded.

size: -
D: TRBD1
V: TRBV19
J: TRBJ2-1
CDR3: CASRPGQIYNEQFF
DNA: TGTGCCAGTAGGCCGGGACAGATATACAATGAGCAGTTCTTC

size: -
D: -
V: TRBV5-1
J: TRBJ2-7
CDR3: CASSPLDQVLEQYF
DNA: TGCGCCAGCAGCCCCCTAGATCAGGTACTAGAGCAGTACTTC

size: few
D: TRBD1
V: TRBV12-5
J: TRBJ1-2
CDR3: CASGPPGQAALHYGYTF
DNA: TGTGCTAGTGGACCACCGGGACAGGCTGCACTCCACTATGGCTACACCTTC

size: -
D: -
V: TRBV6-1
J: TRBJ2-1
CDR3: CASSDQGGAGHEQFF
DNA: TGTGCCAGCAGTGACCAGGGGGGGGCCGGCCATGAGCAGTTCTTC

size: -
D: TRBD1
V: TRBV11-2
J: TRBJ2-1
CDR3: CASSFSKARRNRGNEQFF
DNA: TGTGCCAGCAGCTTTTCCAAAGCCCGGCGAAACAGGGGCAATGAGCAGTTCTTC

size: many
D: TRBD1
V: TRBV7-2
J: TRBJ2-1
CDR3: CASSRGPPRGEQFF
DNA: TGTGCCAGCAGTAGGGGGCCCCCCAGGGGTGAGCAGTTCTTC

size: few
D: TRBD2
V: TRBV6-5
J: TRBJ2-3
CDR3: CASSYSSGGTYTQYF
DNA: TGTGCCAGCAGTTACTCGAGCGGGGGTACATATACGCAGTATTTT

size: few
D: -
V: TRBV4-3
J: TRBJ1-1
CDR3: CASSQETGHQNTEAFF
DNA: TGCGCCAGCAGCCAGGAGACGGGACATCAGAACACTGAAGCTTTCTTT

size: -
D: -
V: TRBV24-1
J: TRBJ2-3
CDR3: CATSAATSGESPQYF
DNA: TGTGCCACCAGTGCAGCGACCTCGGGGGAGTCACCTCAGTATTTT

size: -
D: -
V: TRBV7-2
J: TRBJ2-3
CDR3: CASSLDGQSPDTQYF
DNA: TGTGCCAGCAGCTTAGACGGACAGTCCCCAGATACGCAGTATTTT

size: many
D: -
V: TRBV2
J: TRBJ2-7
CDR3: CASSENAYEQYF
DNA: TGTGCCAGCAGTGAGAACGCCTACGAGCAGTACTTC

size: many
D: TRBD1
V: TRBV20-1
J: TRBJ2-3
CDR3: CSAIPGQGTYTQYF
DNA: TGCAGTGCCATTCCGGGACAGGGTACTTATACGCAGTATTTT

size: many
D: TRBD2
V: TRBV20-1
J: TRBJ2-3
CDR3: CSASKLAGGPNTDTQYF
DNA: TGCAGTGCTAGTAAACTAGCGGGGGGGCCTAACACAGATACGCAGTATTTT

size: few
D: -
V: TRBV20-1
J: TRBJ1-4
CDR3: CSARQTTNEKLFF
DNA: TGCAGTGCTAGACAGACAACTAATGAAAAACTGTTTTTT

size: many
D: TRBD1
V: TRBV19
J: TRBJ2-6
CDR3: CASNDDRAGANVLTF
DNA: TGTGCCAGTAACGATGACAGGGCTGGGGCCAACGTCCTGACTTTC

size: -
D: -
V: TRBV4-3
J: TRBJ2-7
CDR3: CASSPGSGVYEQYF
DNA: TGCGCCAGCAGCCCGGGATCGGGGGTCTACGAGCAGTACTTC

size: few
D: -
V: TRBV27
J: TRBJ2-7
CDR3: CASSFSRSYEQYF
DNA: TGTGCCAGCAGTTTTAGCAGATCCTACGAGCAGTACTTC

size: -
D: -
V: TRBV4-3
J: TRBJ2-1
CDR3: CASSQLLVNEQFF
DNA: TGCGCCAGCAGCCAACTACTAGTGAATGAGCAGTTCTTC

size: -
D: -
V: TRBV7-3
J: TRBJ2-3
CDR3: CASSLRRGRTDTQYF
DNA: TGTGCCAGCAGCTTAAGGCGGGGGCGCACCGATACGCAGTATTTT

size: few
D: -
V: TRBV20-1
J: TRBJ1-2
CDR3: CSAWRQQGDYGYTF
DNA: TGCAGTGCTTGGCGACAGCAGGGAGACTATGGCTACACCTTC

size: few
D: -
V: TRBV5-4
J: TRBJ2-5
CDR3: CASSRTGETQYF
DNA: TGTGCCAGCAGTCGGACTGGGGAGACCCAGTACTTC

size: -
D: -
V: TRBV28
J: TRBJ1-2
CDR3: CASNSFGRGYGYTF
DNA: TGTGCCAGCAACAGCTTTGGCAGGGGCTATGGCTACACCTTC

size: -
D: TRBD1
V: TRBV10-3
J: TRBJ2-7
CDR3: CAISELDRKFEQYF
DNA: TGTGCCATCAGTGAGCTGGACAGGAAATTCGAGCAGTACTTC

size: -
D: -
V: TRBV29-1
J: TRBJ2-1
CDR3: CSVVLYNEQFF
DNA: TGCAGCGTGGTACTATACAATGAGCAGTTCTTC

size: many
D: -
V: TRBV10-3
J: TRBJ2-3
CDR3: CAIRGTPDTQYF
DNA: TGTGCCATCAGGGGAACGCCAGATACGCAGTATTTT

size: -
D: TRBD1
V: TRBV4-3
J: TRBJ2-7
CDR3: CANRDREPFSYEQYF
DNA: TGCGCCAACCGGGACAGGGAGCCCTTCTCCTACGAGCAGTACTTC

size: many
D: TRBD2
V: TRBV5-5
J: TRBJ2-5
CDR3: CASSFGLEETQYF
DNA: TGTGCCAGCAGCTTCGGACTAGAAGAGACCCAGTACTTC

size: -
D: -
V: TRBV12-3/TRBV12-4
J: TRBJ1-5
CDR3: CASSSNFETDSNQPQHF
DNA: TGTGCCAGCAGTTCGAACTTTGAGACAGATAGCAATCAGCCCCAGCATTTT

size: -
D: TRBD1
V: TRBV6-5
J: TRBJ2-7
CDR3: CASRDRGPYEQYF
DNA: TGTGCCAGCAGAGACAGGGGGCCCTACGAGCAGTACTTC

size: -
D: -
V: TRBV10-2
J: TRBJ1-2
CDR3: CASSPRQEVYGYTF
DNA: TGCGCCAGCAGCCCCCGACAGGAGGTCTATGGCTACACCTTC

size: few
D: -
V: TRBV6-5
J: TRBJ1-5
CDR3: CASSYSASGAGNQPQHF
DNA: TGTGCCAGCAGTTACTCGGCCTCAGGGGCAGGCAATCAGCCCCAGCATTTT

size: -
D: -
V: TRBV6-5
J: TRBJ1-1
CDR3: CASSYEGRLIEAFF
DNA: TGTGCCAGCAGTTATGAGGGGCGACTCATTGAAGCTTTCTTT

size: -
D: -
V: TRBV20-1
J: TRBJ2-2
CDR3: CSARSGGTGELFF
DNA: TGCAGTGCTAGATCTGGGGGGACCGGGGAGCTGTTTTTT

size: -
D: TRBD2
V: TRBV6-1
J: TRBJ2-2
CDR3: CASTPEPGLAGGRTGELFF
DNA: TGTGCCAGCACCCCAGAACCGGGACTAGCGGGGGGACGGACCGGGGAGCTGTTTTTT

size: few
D: -
V: TRBV27
J: TRBJ1-1
CDR3: CASSFNMNTEAFF
DNA: TGTGCCAGCAGTTTCAACATGAACACTGAAGCTTTCTTT

size: few
D: -
V: TRBV12-3/TRBV12-4
J: TRBJ2-2
CDR3: CAVRANTGELFF
DNA: TGTGCAGTTAGAGCTAACACCGGGGAGCTGTTTTTT

size: few
D: TRBD1
V: TRBV2
J: TRBJ1-1
CDR3: CASWTGWGATEAFF
DNA: TGTGCCAGCTGGACAGGGTGGGGGGCGACTGAAGCTTTCTTT

size: -
D: TRBD1
V: TRBV6-5
J: TRBJ2-5
CDR3: CASTNLRTGVETQYF
DNA: TGTGCCAGCACAAACCTCCGGACAGGGGTAGAGACCCAGTACTTC

size: few
D: -
V: TRBV25-1
J: TRBJ1-2
CDR3: CASSTRGGLGYTF
DNA: TGTGCCAGCAGCACAAGGGGGGGCCTTGGCTACACCTTC

size: -
D: TRBD2
V: TRBV10-2
J: TRBJ2-1
CDR3: CAPLTRGGGNEQFF
DNA: TGCGCCCCGTTGACTCGCGGGGGAGGCAATGAGCAGTTCTTC

size: -
D: TRBD2
V: TRBV4-3
J: TRBJ2-5
CDR3: CASSQAGLQPETQYF
DNA: TGCGCCAGCAGCCAAGCGGGACTACAACCAGAGACCCAGTACTTC

size: many
D: -
V: TRBV6-2/TRBV6-3
J: TRBJ2-3
CDR3: CASSHTRVDTQYF
DNA: TGTGCCAGCAGCCATACTCGGGTGGATACGCAGTATTTT

size: few
D: TRBD1
V: TRBV5-1
J: TRBJ1-1
CDR3: CASSPAQGLGAFF
DNA: TGCGCCAGCAGCCCGGCACAGGGGTTAGGAGCTTTCTTT

size: -
D: -
V: TRBV7-2
J: TRBJ2-2
CDR3: CASSFFSGELFF
DNA: TGTGCCAGCAGCTTCTTCTCCGGGGAGCTGTTTTTT

size: -
D: -
V: TRBV7-2
J: TRBJ1-1
CDR3: CASSLGGLSAMNTEAFF
DNA: TGTGCCAGCAGCTTAGGCGGTTTATCAGCTATGAACACTGAAGCTTTCTTT

size: -
D: -
V: TRBV5-1
J: TRBJ1-4
CDR3: CASSSRDGEKLFF
DNA: TGCGCCAGCAGCTCAAGGGACGGTGAAAAACTGTTTTTT